Presented here are 24 T cell receptor beta chains from one specimen sequenced in a study of blood T cell repertoires in COVID-19. TCRdb's copy holds only in-frame clones and misses some; the assay was immunoSEQ multiplex PCR. Of 190,000 or so clones listed, roughly 89% are singletons. Material: peripheral blood. The receptors were sampled from a man aged 60 to 75 who had recovered from COVID-19.

V is TRBV28 and J is TRBJ1-6; D is perhaps TRBD1 (6 bases). Trimming pared 6 bases from V and 8 bases from J, leaving 17 bases between. This CDR3 contains 15 residues. Germline CDR1 reads MDHEN; CDR2 reads SYDVKM. CDR3 nucleotides: TGTGCCAGCAGGTACCACAGGGCGGCGGATTCACCCCTCCACTTT. Its protein is CASRYHRAADSPLHF. Looking up the rest from reference TRBV28 and TRBJ1-6 gives the full variable domain: DVKVTQSSRYLVKRTGEKVFLECVQDMDHENMFWYRQDPGLGLRLIYFSYDVKMKEKGDIPEGYSVSREKKERFSLILESASTNQTSMYLCASRYHRAADSPLHFGNGTRLTVT.

V usage is TRBV5-1 and J usage is TRBJ2-1, with TRBD1 matching over 7 bases. The CDR3 is 17 residues long. V shed 0 bases and J 3 bases; nucleotides not matched to a gene: 9. Germline CDR1 SGHRS, CDR2 YFSETQ. DNA for the CDR3: TGCGCCAGCAGCTTGGTCCCCGGACAGGACTTCTACAATGAGCAGTTCTTC. Translating gives CASSLVPGQDFYNEQFF.

This chain's CDR3 is CASSLAQRNYNEQFF. The CDR3 bases are TGTGCCAGCAGCTTAGCCCAGCGGAACTACAATGAGCAGTTCTTC. The V and J genes are TRBV11-2 and TRBJ2-1, with a possible D match to TRBD2 (5 bases). The CDR3 sequence is 15 residues long. The germline V and J ends were trimmed by 1 base and 3 bases, with 10 bases remaining between them. Germline V CDR1 and CDR2: SGHAT, FQNNGV. Full variable domain (rest looked up from reference TRBV11-2 and TRBJ2-1): EAGVAQSPRYKIIEKRQSVAFWCNPISGHATLYWYQQILGQGPKLLIQFQNNGVVDDSQLPKDRFSAERLKGVDSTLKIQPAKLEDSAVYLCASSLAQRNYNEQFFGPGTRLTVL.

The chain employs TRBV13 and TRBJ2-7; 7 bases align to TRBD2. With V trimmed by 2 bases and J by 4 bases, 5 bases remained unmatched. The CDR3 has 14 residues. CDR1 and CDR2 (germline): PRHDT, FYEKMQ (reference sequence). The CDR3 DNA reads as TGTGCCAGCAGCTTACAAGCGGGGAGTTACGAGCAGTACTTC. This gives the protein CASSLQAGSYEQYF.

This clone was detected once. The gene calls are TRBV5-1 and TRBJ2-7; 8 bases align to TRBD2. The CDR3 is 15 residues long. With 0 bases clipped from V and 5 bases from J, the junction kept 7 bases outside the gene matches. The germline V gene has CDR1 SGHRS and CDR2 YFSETQ. CDR3 coding DNA: TGCGCCAGCAGCTTGGACGGGAGGGCCTTGGACGAGCAGTACTTC. Its protein is CASSLDGRALDEQYF.

V usage is TRBV12-3 or TRBV12-4 and J usage is TRBJ1-1; D not certain. Trimming took 7 bases from V and 1 from J, leaving 10 bases between them. CDR3 length: 13 residues. The CDR3 DNA sequence: TGTGCCAGCAATTTCAATCAGAACACTGAAGCTTTCTTT. Amino acid sequence: CASNFNQNTEAFF.

V is TRBV30 and J is TRBJ1-2; a possible D gene is TRBD1 (5 bases). Trimming left V 0 bases short and J 4 bases short, with 24 bases between. The CDR3 loop spans 18 amino acids. The germline CDR1 and CDR2 sequences are GTSNPN and SVGIG (reference sequence). In DNA, the CDR3 is TGTGCCTGGAGTGTAGGGACTTGGAGGTCCCCAGACGGCTATGGCTACACCTTC. Its protein is CAWSVGTWRSPDGYGYTF.

V and J are TRBV20-1 and TRBJ2-1; TRBD2 aligns across 10 bases. V trimming: 3 bases; J trimming: 4 bases; junction bases outside the gene matches: 12. CDR1 and CDR2 (germline): DFQATT, SNEGSKA (reference sequence). This CDR3 contains 17 residues. In nucleotides, the CDR3 is TGCAGTGCTAGTGCAGTTCTAGCGGGAGTCTCTTACAATGAGCAGTTCTTC. The encoded protein is CSASAVLAGVSYNEQFF.

In DNA, the CDR3 is TGTGCCAGCAGCTTAATTGGCCGTGGGGCCCTGTCTCTCAAGGACTACACCTTC. Protein: CASSLIGRGALSLKDYTF. V is TRBV11-2 and J is TRBJ1-2, with D tentatively TRBD1 (5 bases). CDR1 and CDR2 (germline): SGHAT, FQNNGV. The CDR3 runs to 18 residues. Trimming stripped 2 bases from V and 10 bases from J, with 29 bases between.

The chain recombines TRBV24-1 with TRBJ1-2; maybe TRBD1 (6 bases). The CDR3 totals 12 residues. The V and J ends lost 5 bases and 10 bases respectively, with 13 bases between them. Germline V CDR1 and CDR2: KGHDR, SFDVKD. CDR3 coding DNA: TGTGCCACCAGTGGCACAGGGTTTGACTACACCTTC. This codes for CATSGTGFDYTF.

This chain connects TRBV28 to TRBJ2-2, with a possible D match to TRBD1 (6 bases). Germline V gene data show CDR1 as MDHEN and CDR2 as SYDVKM. V was cut by 4 bases and J by 5 bases, with 26 bases left in between. The CDR3 covers 19 residues. For the CDR3, the DNA is TGTGCCAGCAGTTATATCCCCACCCTTGGCAGGGGATTGACCGGGGAGCTGTTTTTT. Protein product: CASSYIPTLGRGLTGELFF.

The rearrangement joins TRBV3-1 (or the pseudogene TRBV3-2) to TRBJ2-2; 8 positions match TRBD1. Germline loops: CDR1 LGHDT, CDR2 YNNKEL (reference sequence). The CDR3 is made up of 17 amino acids. V gave up 1 base and J gave up 3 bases; unmatched junction bases: 7. The CDR3 region has the DNA TGTGCCAGCAGCCAAGTGAACAGGGGGAAAGACACCGGGGAGCTGTTTTTT. It encodes CASSQVNRGKDTGELFF.

V is TRBV7-3 and J is TRBJ2-5, with D tentatively TRBD1 (5 bases). Trimming left V 5 bases short and J 2 bases short, with 9 bases between. The CDR3 has 13 residues. Germline V CDR1 and CDR2: SGHTA, FQGTGA. In DNA, the CDR3 is TGTGCCAGCAGCGCTGACAGACAAGAGACCCAGTACTTC. It specifies CASSADRQETQYF. The whole variable domain, filled in from reference TRBV7-3 and TRBJ2-5, reads GAGVSQTPSNKVTEKGKYVELRCDPISGHTALYWYRQSLGQGPEFLIYFQGTGAADDSGLPNDRFFAVRPEGSVSTLKIQRTERGDSAVYLCASSADRQETQYFGPGTRLLVL.

V and J are TRBV29-1 and TRBJ2-3; D might be TRBD1 (5 bases). The CDR3 has 13 amino acids. With 6 bases removed from V and 4 bases from J, the gap between germline ends came to 14 bases. Germline lookup yields CDR1 SQVTM and CDR2 ANQGSEA. CDR3 coding DNA: TGCAGCGTCGACCAGGGCCAAGCAGATACGCAGTATTTT. Its protein is CSVDQGQADTQYF.

The chain employs TRBV10-2 and TRBJ2-1; 14 bases line up with TRBD2. The CDR3 extends over 16 amino acids. J was trimmed by 3 bases and V by 6 bases; bases with no gene match: 4. In germline, CDR1 is WSHSY, CDR2 SAAADI. This CDR3 reads CASSGTSGGRYNEQFF. CDR3 nucleotides: TGCGCCAGCAGCGGGACTAGCGGGGGCCGCTACAATGAGCAGTTCTTC.

The chain joins TRBV28 to TRBJ2-2; 7 bases line up with TRBD1. V was clipped by 5 bases and J by 4 bases; unmatched bases: 10. This CDR3 spans 16 amino acids. Germline V CDR1 and CDR2: MDHEN, SYDVKM. The CDR3 is CASSPVQGTPTGELFF. The DNA for the CDR3 is TGTGCCAGCAGTCCAGTACAGGGGACCCCCACCGGGGAGCTGTTTTTT.

The chain recombines TRBV11-2 with TRBJ2-7, with D hard to call. Trimming removed 4 bases from V and 2 bases from J, with 3 bases in between. The CDR3 length is 11 residues. Germline CDR1 and CDR2: SGHAT and FQNNGV. DNA of the CDR3: TGTGCCAGCAGCTCCACCTACGAGCAGTACTTC. This gives the protein CASSSTYEQYF.

Only one count was recorded for this clone. The CDR3 DNA reads TGTGCCAGCGCAAACAGGGGAATCAATGAAAAACTGTTTTTT. Translated, it gives CASANRGINEKLFF. The chain combines TRBV5-8 with TRBJ1-4, with 7 bases lining up with TRBD1. The length of the CDR3 is 14 residues. Looked up from germline, CDR1 is SGHTS and CDR2 is YDEGEE. J gave up 5 bases and V 7 bases, and 8 bases lay outside the gene matches.

The genes are TRBV20-1 and TRBJ1-2, with no clear D. Looked up from germline, CDR1 is DFQATT and CDR2 is SNEGSKA (reference sequence). The germline V and J ends were trimmed by 7 bases and 3 bases, with 9 bases remaining between them. This CDR3 has 11 amino acids. The CDR3 DNA reads as TGCAGTGGGGGAGAAGACTATGGCTACACCTTC. As protein: CSGGEDYGYTF.

In its sample, this clone was seen a few times. The rearrangement links TRBV7-9 to TRBJ2-1, with D possibly being TRBD1 (6 bases). This CDR3 contains 16 residues. Germline values: CDR1 SEHNR, CDR2 FQNEAQ (reference sequence). With 1 base removed from V and 4 bases from J, the gap between germline ends came to 14 bases. The CDR3 region is CASSLGVGATYNEQFF. The CDR3 region has the DNA TGTGCCAGCAGCTTAGGGGTGGGGGCAACTTACAATGAGCAGTTCTTC.

J is TRBJ1-5 and V is TRBV30; no clear D gene. Trimming stripped 1 base from V and 0 bases from J, with 7 bases between. CDR1 GTSNPN and CDR2 SVGIG come from the germline V gene (reference sequence). The CDR3 spans 14 residues. The CDR3 DNA sequence: TGTGCCTGGAGTGCAACGAGTAGCAATCAGCCCCAGCATTTT. Protein sequence: CAWSATSSNQPQHF.

The CDR3 region has the DNA TGTGCCACGTACGGGACAGGGTTTTCAGCTTTCTTT. Translated: CATYGTGFSAFF. The chain couples TRBV27 to TRBJ1-1; the match to TRBD1 covers 9 bases. J gave up 10 bases and V 10 bases, and 10 bases lay outside the gene matches. Per germline, CDR1 MNHEY and CDR2 SMNVEV (reference sequence). The CDR3 contains 12 residues.

This chain uses TRBV11-2 with TRBJ2-7; no definite D call. The CDR3 sequence is 10 residues long. Germline V gives CDR1 SGHAT, CDR2 FQNNGV. V dropped 5 bases and J dropped 3 bases, with 2 bases sitting between them. The CDR3 protein is CASSLYEQYF. The CDR3 DNA reads as TGTGCCAGCAGCCTCTACGAGCAGTACTTC.

The V call is TRBV28, the J call TRBJ1-1; tentative D call: TRBD1 (5 bases). The CDR3 loop spans 17 amino acids. V lost 6 bases, J lost 4 bases, and 24 bases lay in between. The germline V gene encodes CDR1 MDHEN and CDR2 SYDVKM. This CDR3 is CASSPSEGAIWSTEAFF. The CDR3 DNA reads TGTGCCAGCAGCCCTTCCGAAGGGGCGATTTGGAGCACTGAAGCTTTCTTT.